This T cell receptor beta chain was identified in a study of cytomegalovirus exposure and HLA in healthy donors. Points from the study as a whole: A later analysis found TCR association rates differed by HLA locus, highest for DRB1 and lowest for HLA-C.

Turning to this clone: As yet, its antigen is unknown.

J lost 8 bases, V lost 5 bases, and 8 bases had no gene match. CDR3 length equals 14 residues. CDR1 and CDR2 (germline): MRHNA, SNTAGT. Researchers ran the PCR with 60 Vbeta and 13 Jbeta primers. TCRdb's table, derived via immunoSEQ multiplex PCR, lists solely in-frame clones and lacks some. The table records about 180,000 clones, over 70% of them present only once. The clonotype was recovered from a male donor in good health and CMV-seronegative. V usage is TRBV6-4 and J usage is TRBJ2-1, with 8 positions matching TRBD1. The sample consisted of PBMCs. CDR3 loop: CASSMDRELDEQFF. In nucleotides, the CDR3 is TGTGCCAGCAGTATGGACAGGGAACTAGATGAGCAGTTCTTC.